Each of the 23 T cell receptor beta chains below was sequenced from the same sample in a study of Ad26.COV2.S vaccination and SARS-CoV-2 variants. Regarding treatment: roughly 19 received Ad26.COV2.S at low or high dose, single or two shots; roughly five received placebo; per-sample allocation not given. The samples were gathered on day 63 after the first injection of vaccine or placebo. Profiling relied on immunoSEQ multiplex PCR, and the TCRdb table lists in-frame clones only, not all of them. The sample holds a few hundred thousand clones; roughly 88% are singletons and the top ten take 4.5% to 5.5%. The starting material was peripheral blood, obtained in a trial of Ad26.COV2.S vaccine versus placebo. The receptors originated from a person between 18 and 59 years old who received the Ad26.COV2.S COVID-19 vaccine or a placebo.

This chain uses TRBV12-1 with TRBJ2-1; the D call of TRBD2 is as the table states it, not checked on the DNA. TRBV12-1 is noted as a pseudogene. The CDR3 sequence is 12 residues long. The CDR3 nucleotides read TGTGCCAGCAGCCTCGCGGGTCATGAGCAGTTCTTC. This codes for CASSLAGHEQFF.

The chain is built from TRBV7-9 and TRBJ1-1; D gene uncertain. The V gene lost 6 bases and the J gene lost 1 base, with 15 bases spanning the gap. This CDR3 has 15 residues. Germline V gene sequence: CDR1 SEHNR, CDR2 FQNEAQ (reference sequence). DNA for the CDR3: TGTGCCAGCAGACATAGGGAACAGAGGAACACTGAAGCTTTCTTT. This translates into CASRHREQRNTEAFF.

This rearrangement joins TRBV5-1 to TRBJ2-7; no clear D. The CDR3 runs 13 residues. Trimming took off 0 bases at V and 3 bases at J, with 7 bases between the two ends. Germline values: CDR1 SGHRS, CDR2 YFSETQ. Here the CDR3 DNA reads TGCGCCAGCAGCTTGGGCGTGAGCTACGAGCAGTACTTC. Translation: CASSLGVSYEQYF.

The gene calls are TRBV7-2 and TRBJ2-7, with TRBD2 matching over 9 bases. The CDR3 sequence is 16 residues long. Germline V lookup: CDR1 SGHTA, CDR2 FQGNSA. V trimming: 5 bases; J trimming: 7 bases; junction bases outside the gene matches: 15. The CDR3 protein is CASSPRGLAGRGEQYV. The DNA for the CDR3 is TGTGCCAGCAGCCCTCGGGGTCTAGCGGGACGTGGAGAGCAGTACGTC.

V is TRBV7-2 and J is TRBJ2-2, with TRBD2 identical over 7 bases. Germline CDR1 reads SGHTA; CDR2 reads FQGNSA. CDR3 length: 14 residues. With 6 bases clipped from V and 4 bases from J, the junction kept 5 bases outside the gene matches. The DNA of the CDR3 is TGTGCCAGCAGTAACCGGGGGGTCACCGGGGAGCTGTTTTTT. This sequence encodes CASSNRGVTGELFF. Combining the CDR3 with reference TRBV7-2 and TRBJ2-2 gives the whole variable domain GAGVSQSPSNKVTEKGKDVELRCDPISGHTALYWYRQSLGQGLEFLIYFQGNSAPDKSGLPSDRFSAERTGGSVSTLTIQRTQQEDSAVYLCASSNRGVTGELFFGEGSRLTVL.

The CDR3: CASSLSALTGENEKLFF. The CDR3 DNA reads TGTGCCAGCAGCTTATCCGCTTTGACAGGGGAGAATGAAAAACTGTTTTTT. The chain employs TRBV11-2 and TRBJ1-4, with 8 bases fitting TRBD1. Germline loops: CDR1 SGHAT, CDR2 FQNNGV. Trimming removed 2 bases from V and 5 bases from J; junction bases left unmatched: 10. The CDR3 has 17 amino acids.

The chain combines TRBV2 with TRBJ2-4; D is ambiguous. The CDR3 sequence is 13 residues long. Trimming left V 4 bases short and J 6 bases short, with 10 bases between. Germline CDR1 and CDR2: SNHLY and FYNNEI. The CDR3 nucleotides are TGTGCCAGCAGTGGTCTAGGCCTAAACATTCAGTACTTC. Translating gives CASSGLGLNIQYF.

V usage is TRBV10-1 and J usage is TRBJ2-1; 7 bases agree with TRBD1. The CDR3 totals 15 residues. The V segment lost 0 bases and the J segment 2 bases; nucleotides outside the gene matches: 1. Germline CDR1 and CDR2: WNHNN and SYGVQD (reference sequence). CDR3 sequence: CASSESQGPYNEQFF. The CDR3, as DNA: TGCGCCAGCAGTGAGTCACAGGGGCCCTACAATGAGCAGTTCTTC.

This clone has just a few counts. This rearrangement joins TRBV7-9 to TRBJ1-2, with D unresolved. Germline V gives CDR1 SEHNR, CDR2 FQNEAQ (reference sequence). This CDR3 has 12 residues. The ends were cut back, 7 bases at V and 3 bases at J, with 9 bases in the middle. CDR3 sequence: CASTGDDYGYTF. As DNA, the CDR3 is TGTGCCAGCACAGGAGACGACTATGGCTACACCTTC.

The V and J genes are TRBV6-2 or TRBV6-3 and TRBJ2-1, with D maybe TRBD2 (5 bases). V was cut by 5 bases and J by 0 bases, with 14 bases left in between. Germline lookup yields CDR1 MNHEY and CDR2 SVGEGT. The CDR3 covers 16 residues. The CDR3 region is CASSDRTLSSYNEQFF. In nucleotides, the CDR3 is TGTGCCAGCAGTGACCGGACTCTTAGCTCCTACAATGAGCAGTTCTTC.

The V call is TRBV12-5, the J call TRBJ1-3, with TRBD1 as a possible D gene (5 bases). The CDR3 has 17 amino acids. Trimming stripped 0 bases from V and 0 bases from J, with 12 bases between. CDR1 LGHNT and CDR2 FRNRAP come from the germline V gene. The CDR3 reads CASGLVTGRFSGNTIYF. CDR3 bases: TGTGCTAGTGGTTTGGTGACGGGACGGTTCTCTGGAAACACCATATATTTT.

The rearrangement joins TRBV6-2 or TRBV6-3 to TRBJ1-2, with D perhaps matching TRBD1 (5 bases). Trimming cost V 3 bases and J 5 bases, with 16 bases left between them. The germline V gene encodes CDR1 MNHEY and CDR2 SVGEGT. This CDR3 spans 15 amino acids. The CDR3 DNA sequence: TGTGCCAGCAGTTATCATCCAACAGACAGTTATGGCTACACCTTC. Protein sequence: CASSYHPTDSYGYTF.

The rearrangement joins TRBV5-4 to TRBJ1-1; no firm D call. The CDR3 has 15 residues. Germline CDR1 and CDR2: SGHNT and YYREEE (reference sequence). V dropped 0 bases and J dropped 0 bases, with 9 bases sitting between them. CDR3 nucleotides: TGTGCCAGCAGCTTGGGTATAGGGATGAACACTGAAGCTTTCTTT. This encodes CASSLGIGMNTEAFF.

The chain has TRBV3-1 (or the pseudogene TRBV3-2) and TRBJ1-1; TRBD1 aligns across 7 bases. Germline lookup yields CDR1 LGHDT and CDR2 YNNKEL (reference sequence). Trimming at V came to 4 bases and at J to 7 bases, leaving 9 bases not matched to a gene. This CDR3 has 14 amino acids. CDR3 region: CASSRRSDRDEAFF. CDR3 nucleotide sequence: TGTGCCAGCAGCCGACGGTCCGACAGGGATGAAGCTTTCTTT.

The rearrangement joins TRBV4-1 to TRBJ1-1; D remains ambiguous. Per germline, CDR1 MGHRA and CDR2 YSYEKL. Trimming stripped 6 bases from V and 3 bases from J, with 11 bases between. CDR3 length equals 13 residues. The CDR3 protein is CASSIFRDTEAFF. The CDR3 DNA reads TGCGCCAGCAGTATCTTCCGGGACACTGAAGCTTTCTTT.

The chain's CDR3 is CASSQDRGIGDFEQYF. The CDR3 region has the DNA TGCGCCAGCAGCCAAGATCGAGGTATCGGGGATTTTGAGCAGTACTTC. The chain joins TRBV4-1 to TRBJ2-7, with TRBD2 as a possible D gene (5 bases). Germline V CDR1 and CDR2: MGHRA, YSYEKL. V was shortened by 0 bases and J by 7 bases, with 19 bases between the two germline ends. This CDR3 is built from 16 residues.

The gene calls are TRBV5-1 and TRBJ2-3, with 7 bases identical to TRBD2. The V gene end was trimmed by 6 bases and the J gene end by 4 bases; junction bases not matched to a gene: 8. This CDR3 has 14 residues. CDR1 is SGHRS and CDR2 is YFSETQ in the germline V gene. For the CDR3, the DNA is TGCGCCAGCACCCAGACTAGCACGTCAGATACGCAGTATTTT. Translating it yields CASTQTSTSDTQYF.

The genes are TRBV6-2 or TRBV6-3 and TRBJ2-3; no firm D call. CDR3 length: 13 amino acids. CDR1 and CDR2 (germline): MNHEY, SVGEGT. The V and J ends lost 0 bases and 6 bases respectively, with 7 bases between them. CDR3 residues: CASSYSFSDTQYF. The CDR3 DNA follows: TGTGCCAGCAGTTACTCCTTCTCGGATACGCAGTATTTT.

The chain has TRBV19 and TRBJ2-3; TRBD2 matches at 8 bases. Germline V lookup: CDR1 LNHDA, CDR2 SQIVND (reference sequence). After removal of 1 base from V and 4 bases from J, the junction contained 7 bases not matched to a gene. The CDR3 has 16 amino acids. CDR3 region: CASSIGGSGSSDTQYF. The CDR3 DNA reads as TGTGCCAGTAGTATAGGCGGAAGCGGGAGTTCAGATACGCAGTATTTT.

This clone was recorded once. DNA for the CDR3: TGTGCCTGGAAACTCGGGACAGGGGGAGACTATGGCTACACCTTC. Protein sequence: CAWKLGTGGDYGYTF. The chain joins TRBV30 to TRBJ1-2; the match to TRBD1 covers 11 bases. The CDR3 covers 15 residues. Germline assignment: CDR1 GTSNPN and CDR2 SVGIG (reference sequence). After removal of 4 bases from V and 3 bases from J, the junction contained 7 bases not matched to a gene.

The genes are TRBV6-2 or TRBV6-3 and TRBJ2-1, with D perhaps TRBD2 (6 bases). Per the germline V gene, CDR1 is MNHEY and CDR2 is SVGEGT. The V end was cut by 2 bases, the J end by 8 bases, with 19 bases between. This CDR3 spans 16 amino acids. CDR3 sequence: CASSYTFGGVGDEQFF. CDR3 in DNA: TGTGCCAGCAGTTACACCTTCGGGGGAGTCGGGGATGAGCAGTTCTTC.

This clone was found once. The chain couples TRBV7-2 to TRBJ1-2; D not certain. The CDR3 is 13 amino acids. The V gene's germline CDR1 is SGHTA and CDR2 FQGNSA. The V and J ends lost 5 bases and 8 bases respectively, with 15 bases between them. CDR3 DNA: TGTGCCAGCAGCATCCCGGGGATCGAAGGCTACACCTTC. Residues: CASSIPGIEGYTF.

For this clone: One end of the junction varies from germline; a read error may be responsible. The CDR3 reads CANSKTSGERTGELFF. The CDR3 DNA sequence: TGTGCCAACAGCAAAACTAGCGGGGAGAGGACCGGGGAGCTGTTTTTT. This chain uses TRBV7-9 with TRBJ2-2; 10 bases align to TRBD2. Germline V lookup: CDR1 SEHNR, CDR2 FQNEAQ (reference sequence). The CDR3 runs to 16 residues.